This T cell receptor (beta chain) was identified in a study of T cell responses to AZD1222 COVID-19 vaccine. J gave up 3 bases and V 0 bases, and 1 base lay outside the gene matches. The CDR3 has 14 amino acids. CDR1 is KGHSH and CDR2 is LQKENI in the germline V gene. Broader study findings: Two doses of AZD1222 preceded a rise in Spike-specific TCR breadth and depth. Across the whole spike, CD4 TCRs peaked at regions 160-218 and 743-854.

Produced via immunoSEQ multiplex PCR; TCRdb's table is partial and in-frame only. The profile shows about 150,000 clones, approximately 90% of them singletons. Details on this clone: Antigen specificity is unknown.

The J gene is TRBJ1-2, the V gene TRBV18; 7 nucleotides align to TRBD1. Sequencing used peripheral blood, obtained 28 days after the second AZD1222 dose. This TCR derives from an adult who received the AZD1222 COVID-19 vaccine. CDR3 residues: CASSPPTGDYGYTF. The CDR3, as DNA: TGTGCCAGCTCACCACCAACAGGGGACTATGGCTACACCTTC.